A single sample is the source of the 17 T cell receptor beta chains below, sequenced in a study of beta chain features in type 1 diabetes. Study-level findings and limits: Significant though moderate, a shortening of TCRB CDR3s appeared in all four CD4+ subsets of Type 1 diabetes patients.

Expressed TCRB transcripts were sequenced after all isolated RNA was converted to cDNA. TCRdb keeps only in-frame clones here, not all; method: immunoSEQ multiplex PCR. The sample includes about 360,000 clones, approximately 12% of them seen just once. These receptors have no known antigen. Specimen: naive CD4+ T cells from blood. The receptor set was obtained from a woman under 30 with type 1 diabetes.

This clone was seen only a few times. V gene TRBV6-5 combines with J gene TRBJ1-1; no reliable D call. The CDR3 loop spans 13 amino acids. CDR1 MNHEY and CDR2 SVGAGI come from the germline V gene. Trimming cost V 2 bases and J 4 bases, with 8 bases left between them. Here the CDR3 DNA reads TGTGCCAGCAGTTACGCTGACTCCACTGAAGCTTTCTTT. It yields the protein CASSYADSTEAFF.

The V call is TRBV29-1, the J call TRBJ2-4; tentatively, D is TRBD2 (5 bases). Looked up from germline, CDR1 is SQVTM and CDR2 is ANQGSEA. CDR3 length: 13 amino acids. V shed 3 bases and J shed 3 bases, with 9 bases lying between them. Here the CDR3 DNA reads TGCAGCGTTGAGGATGGGAGCAAAAACATTCAGTACTTC. The encoded protein is CSVEDGSKNIQYF.

This clone was seen more than once but under ten times. J is TRBJ1-6 and V is TRBV29-1; D gene ambiguous. The germline V and J ends were trimmed by 5 bases and 0 bases, with 8 bases remaining between them. Germline-derived CDR1 and CDR2 are SQVTM and ANQGSEA. This CDR3 region has 14 residues. CDR3 amino acids: CSVRESSYNSPLHF. The CDR3 coding sequence is TGCAGCGTTCGGGAAAGCTCCTATAATTCACCCCTCCACTTT. The full variable domain, completed using reference TRBV29-1 and TRBJ1-6, is SAVISQKPSRDICQRGTSLTIQCQVDSQVTMMFWYRQQPGQSLTLIATANQGSEATYESGFVIDKFPISRPNLTFSTLTVSNMSPEDSSIYLCSVRESSYNSPLHFGNGTRLTVT.

A few counts support this clone. V usage is TRBV19 and J usage is TRBJ2-7, with D tentatively TRBD2 (6 bases). CDR3 size: 12 residues. Per the germline V gene, CDR1 is LNHDA and CDR2 is SQIVND (reference sequence). V dropped 9 bases and J dropped 0 bases, with 9 bases sitting between them. CDR3 coding DNA: TGTGCCAGCGGGGGAGTCTCCTACGAGCAGTACTTC. It codes for CASGGVSYEQYF.

The chain couples TRBV19 to TRBJ1-1, with D possibly being TRBD1 (6 bases). This CDR3 is built from 14 residues. The germline V gene encodes CDR1 LNHDA and CDR2 SQIVND (reference sequence). Trimming removed 6 bases at V and 5 bases at J, with 16 bases between. CDR3 region: CASRPGRGRTEAFF. CDR3 coding DNA: TGTGCCAGTAGGCCGGGCAGGGGACGGACTGAAGCTTTCTTT. Filled out from reference TRBV19 and TRBJ1-1, the complete variable domain reads DGGITQSPKYLFRKEGQNVTLSCEQNLNHDAMYWYRQDPGQGLRLIYYSQIVNDFQKGDIAEGYSVSREKKESFPLTVTSAQKNPTAFYLCASRPGRGRTEAFFGQGTRLTVV.

The V and J genes are TRBV18 and TRBJ2-1; 11 bases line up with TRBD2. Germline trimming cut 2 bases from V and 6 bases from J; bases unmatched to any gene: 3. CDR1 is KGHSH, CDR2 LQKENI, per germline. CDR3 length: 15 amino acids. The CDR3 loop reads CASSPNSGGANEQFF. CDR3 bases: TGTGCCAGCTCACCAAATAGCGGGGGGGCCAATGAGCAGTTCTTC.

Here the CDR3 reads CASSQRLGYNEQFF. CDR3 nucleotide sequence: TGCGCCAGCAGCCAGAGACTAGGGTACAATGAGCAGTTCTTC. The rearrangement uses TRBV4-3 and TRBJ2-1; tentatively, D is TRBD2 (6 bases). This CDR3 contains 14 residues. V was cut by 3 bases and J by 4 bases, with 10 bases left in between. Germline-derived CDR1 and CDR2 are LGHNA and YSLEER.

The rearrangement links TRBV7-2 to TRBJ1-5; tentatively, D is TRBD1 (5 bases). Germline V gives CDR1 SGHTA, CDR2 FQGNSA. This CDR3 is 15 amino acids long. The V and J ends lost 1 base and 5 bases respectively, with 12 bases between them. The chain's CDR3 is CASSLVGGRDQPQHF. DNA for the CDR3: TGTGCCAGCAGCTTAGTCGGGGGACGGGATCAGCCCCAGCATTTT.

The chain couples TRBV7-9 to TRBJ1-6; D uncertain. This CDR3 has 12 amino acids. CDR1 and CDR2 from the germline V gene are SEHNR and FQNEAQ (reference sequence). V lost 5 bases and J lost 7, with 6 bases in between. The CDR3 reads CASSPMNSPLHF. CDR3 nucleotides: TGTGCCAGCAGCCCAATGAATTCACCCCTCCACTTT.

There are a few counts of this clone. The chain is built from TRBV4-3 and TRBJ2-1; 14 positions agree with TRBD2. This CDR3 has 22 amino acids. Germline V gene lookup returns CDR1 LGHNA and CDR2 YSLEER. V gave up 0 bases and J gave up 0 bases; unmatched junction bases: 13. CDR3 sequence (DNA): TGCGCCAGCAGCCAAGACCCGACTAGCGGGGGGGCGGTCCTAAGCTCCTACAATGAGCAGTTCTTC. Encoded protein: CASSQDPTSGGAVLSSYNEQFF.

The chain recombines TRBV5-1 with TRBJ2-5, with TRBD2 identical over 11 bases. The germline gives CDR1 SGHRS, CDR2 YFSETQ. After removal of 1 base from V and 2 bases from J, the junction contained 7 bases not matched to a gene. The length of the CDR3 is 17 residues. The CDR3, as DNA: TGCGCCAGCAGCTTGCCGACAACTAGCGGGGGACAAGAGACCCAGTACTTC. Translation: CASSLPTTSGGQETQYF.

This chain links TRBV4-3 with TRBJ2-5; 7 bases agree with TRBD1. CDR1 and CDR2 from the germline V gene are LGHNA and YSLEER. The CDR3 is 15 residues long. Germline trimming cut 1 base from V and 2 bases from J; bases unmatched to any gene: 4. The CDR3 loop is CASSQGQGKQETQYF. DNA of the CDR3: TGCGCCAGCAGCCAAGGACAGGGTAAACAAGAGACCCAGTACTTC.

In this sample, this clone turned up a few times. The rearrangement uses TRBV21-1 and TRBJ2-7; TRBD2, the table's D call, was not compared with the DNA. TRBV21-1 is labeled a pseudogene. The length of the CDR3 is 16 residues. CDR3 sequence: CASSKRAGLVLYEQYF. In DNA, the CDR3 is TGTGCCAGCAGCAAAAGGGCGGGACTAGTACTATACGAGCAGTACTTC.

The chain has TRBV14 and TRBJ2-2; D unresolved. CDR3 length: 14 amino acids. Trimming removed 0 bases at V and 4 bases at J, with 6 bases between. The germline gives CDR1 SGHDN, CDR2 FVKESK. CDR3 nucleotide sequence: TGTGCCAGCAGCCAAGAGGCCCGCACCGGGGAGCTGTTTTTT. Its translation: CASSQEARTGELFF.

This clone was counted a few times. V usage is TRBV11-1 and J usage is TRBJ2-7; D unresolved. In germline, CDR1 is SGHAT, CDR2 FQDESV (reference sequence). This CDR3 contains 14 residues. Deletions cut 1 base from V and 2 bases from J, with 9 bases between. This CDR3 is CASSLGGPAYEQYF. The CDR3 DNA reads as TGTGCCAGCAGCTTAGGAGGTCCTGCCTACGAGCAGTACTTC.

This chain links TRBV6-1 with TRBJ2-6; the D gene is possibly TRBD1 (6 bases). V dropped 4 bases and J dropped 0 bases, with 13 bases sitting between them. This CDR3 has 17 residues. Per the germline V gene, CDR1 is MNHNS and CDR2 is SASEGT. The CDR3 DNA reads as TGTGCCAGCAGTGCCGGACAGAAGACCTCTGGGGCCAACGTCCTGACTTTC. It is translated as CASSAGQKTSGANVLTF.

This clone was observed a handful of times. The chain recombines TRBV11-2 with TRBJ2-3; weak D call: TRBD2 (5 bases). With 10 bases removed from V and 3 bases from J, the gap between germline ends came to 17 bases. This CDR3 contains 14 residues. Per the germline V gene, CDR1 is SGHAT and CDR2 is FQNNGV. CDR3: CATTRGILTDTQYF. In DNA, the CDR3 is TGTGCCACCACCCGAGGGATCTTAACAGATACGCAGTATTTT.